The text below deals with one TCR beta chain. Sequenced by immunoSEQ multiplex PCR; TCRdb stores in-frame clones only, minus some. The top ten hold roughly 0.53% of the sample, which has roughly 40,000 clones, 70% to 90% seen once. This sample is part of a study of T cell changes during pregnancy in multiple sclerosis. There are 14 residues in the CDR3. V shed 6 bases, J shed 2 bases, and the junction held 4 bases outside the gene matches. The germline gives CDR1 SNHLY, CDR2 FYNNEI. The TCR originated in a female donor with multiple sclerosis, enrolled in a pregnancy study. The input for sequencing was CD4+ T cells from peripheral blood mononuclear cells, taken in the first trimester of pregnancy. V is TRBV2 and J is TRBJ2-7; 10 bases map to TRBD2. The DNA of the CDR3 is TGTGCCAGCAGGTTTCTAGCGGGAGCCTACGAGCAGTACTTC. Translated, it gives CASRFLAGAYEQYF.